This T cell receptor beta chain came from a study of blood T cell repertoires in COVID-19. This CDR3 has 15 amino acids. Deletions cut 2 bases from V and 2 bases from J, with 12 bases between. Germline V CDR1 and CDR2: SGHRS, YFSETQ. Patients of the Seattle cohort, enrolled during active infection, were followed longitudinally. Profiling relied on immunoSEQ multiplex PCR, and the TCRdb table lists in-frame clones only, not all of them. The table records roughly 480,000 clones, about 88% of them present only once. The specimen sequenced was peripheral blood. This receptor was identified in a man in his late teens or twenties with COVID-19, enrolled during active disease. The chain couples TRBV5-1 to TRBJ2-3, with no clear D. DNA of the CDR3: TGCGCCAGCAGCTTTATGACTGGAAACACAGATACGCAGTATTTT. This encodes CASSFMTGNTDTQYF.